The next 21 T cell receptor beta chains were all read from a single sample in a study of human T cells and chemical hapten exposure. TCRdb redid the calling of the RACE reads with MiXCR, one entry per CDR3 protein. The sample consists of tens of thousands of distinct CDR3 sequences, roughly 6.7% of them appearing once. The time point here: pre-sensitization, week 0. Noted treatment: therapeutic diphenylcyclopropenone sensitization with weekly scalp DPC. The sample here was whole blood, taken in connection with sensitization to the hapten diphenylcyclopropenone (DPC). The receptors were gathered from a woman aged 25-40 years with alopecia areata. Some clones in this sample may be carry-over from other donors' samples.

Remarks on this clonotype: Since a much larger clone is just one base distant, this may be a read error. The chain uses TRBV10-3 and TRBJ1-1; 8 positions match TRBD1. Germline V lookup: CDR1 ENHRY, CDR2 SYGVKD. The CDR3 runs to 16 residues. The CDR3, as DNA: TGTGCCATCAGAGAGTATCCCGGACAGGGCGGCACTGAAGCTTTCTTT. Translated: CAIREYPGQGGTEAFF.

This clonotype showed up many times. V gene TRBV20-1 combines with J gene TRBJ1-1, with no clear D. This CDR3 has 13 amino acids. Germline assignment: CDR1 DFQATT and CDR2 SNEGSKA (reference sequence). V was pared by 0 bases and J by 0 bases, with 5 bases between. The CDR3 sequence is CSARDPVNTEAFF. The CDR3 nucleotides read TGCAGTGCTAGAGATCCCGTGAACACTGAAGCTTTCTTT.

This clonotype was counted ten times or more. The chain uses TRBV30 and TRBJ1-6, with D tentatively TRBD1 (5 bases). This CDR3 comprises 15 residues. The V end was cut by 5 bases, the J end by 6 bases, with 17 bases between. CDR1 and CDR2 from the germline V gene are GTSNPN and SVGIG (reference sequence). The CDR3 bases are TGTGCCTGGGGCATCGGGGGTTCGGGTAATTCACCCCTCCACTTT. Protein sequence: CAWGIGGSGNSPLHF.

This clonotype was seen more than once but under ten times. The chain joins TRBV6-5 to TRBJ1-1, with D uncertain. Germline-derived CDR1 and CDR2 are MNHEY and SVGAGI. The CDR3 runs 12 residues. V lost 8 bases to trimming and J lost 0 bases, with 7 bases between them. The CDR3 coding sequence is TGTGCCAGCCGGGCTCTGAACACTGAAGCTTTCTTT. Residues: CASRALNTEAFF.

This clonotype was picked up many times. The CDR3 protein is CASSLVGGDSPLHF. CDR3 DNA sequence: TGTGCCAGCAGCTTAGTTGGCGGGGACTCACCCCTCCACTTT. The chain links TRBV7-2 to TRBJ1-6; D possibly corresponds to TRBD1 (5 bases). V shed 1 base and J shed 10 bases, with 11 bases lying between them. This CDR3 is 14 amino acids long. The V gene's germline CDR1 is SGHTA and CDR2 FQGNSA.

This clonotype was seen many times. The chain joins TRBV5-4 to TRBJ2-2, with D perhaps assigned TRBD1 or TRBD2 (5 bases each). This CDR3 spans 16 amino acids. Germline loops: CDR1 SGHNT, CDR2 YYREEE (reference sequence). Deletions cut 0 bases from V and 1 base from J, with 10 bases between. The CDR3 loop reads CASSLGGTVNTGELFF. CDR3 DNA sequence: TGTGCCAGCAGCTTGGGGGGGACGGTGAACACCGGGGAGCTGTTTTTT.

This clonotype appeared many times. The rearrangement uses TRBV5-1 and TRBJ1-1, with 9 bases identical to TRBD1. V was clipped by 8 bases and J by 0 bases; unmatched bases: 2. From germline, CDR1 is SGHRS and CDR2 YFSETQ. This CDR3 is built from 13 residues. As DNA, the CDR3 is TGCGCCAGTGGGACAGGGATGAACACTGAAGCTTTCTTT. Translated, it gives CASGTGMNTEAFF.

The sample holds many counts of this clonotype. The chain is built from TRBV20-1 and TRBJ2-1, with 8 bases lining up with TRBD2. The CDR3 runs to 13 residues. The junction had 9 bases not matched to a gene; V was cut back by 6 bases and J by 8 bases. Germline V lookup: CDR1 DFQATT, CDR2 SNEGSKA (reference sequence). The CDR3 DNA reads TGCAGTGCAACACTGGGACTAGTCGATGAGCAGTTCTTC. It yields the protein CSATLGLVDEQFF.

This rearrangement joins TRBV7-9 to TRBJ1-2, with a possible D match to TRBD1 (6 bases). CDR1 SEHNR and CDR2 FQNEAQ come from the germline V gene (reference sequence). The CDR3 covers 19 residues. The V end was cut by 5 bases, the J end by 3 bases, with 28 bases between. The DNA for the CDR3 is TGTGCCAGCAGCCCCAGGACGGGGGGGTTCCGGGACAAGGACTATGGCTACACCTTC. It yields the protein CASSPRTGGFRDKDYGYTF.

With respect to this clonotype: This may arise from a read error, as a much more abundant clone is one base away. This CDR3 is missing its conserved last phenylalanine or tryptophan, likely due to a read error. This chain connects TRBV3-1 to TRBJ1-1; D is ambiguous. This CDR3 spans 12 amino acids. Germline V gene lookup returns CDR1 LGHDT and CDR2 YNNKEL (reference sequence). V shed 1 base and J shed 11 bases, with 11 bases lying between them. DNA of the CDR3: TGTGCCAGCAGCCAAGTCGGAGACACTGCTTTCTAT. Protein: CASSQVGDTAFY.

This clonotype was seen repeatedly, ten times or more. The CDR3 coding sequence is TGTGCCAGCAGTTACTCGCTCAGGGCTTACGGCTACACCTTC. Translation gives CASSYSLRAYGYTF. The chain recombines TRBV6-6 with TRBJ1-2; maybe TRBD1 (5 bases). The CDR3 length is 14 residues. CDR1 and CDR2 (germline): MNHNY, SVGAGI (reference sequence). Trimming removed 0 bases at V and 8 bases at J, with 13 bases between.

The J gene is TRBJ2-1, the V gene TRBV7-8, with a tentative D call TRBD2 (5 bases). Germline V gene lookup returns CDR1 SGHVS and CDR2 FQNEAQ. This CDR3 contains 14 residues. V was cut by 2 bases and J by 8 bases, with 13 bases left in between. The CDR3 sequence is CASSLRLEAYEQFF. The CDR3, as DNA: TGTGCCAGCAGCTTAAGGTTGGAGGCGTATGAGCAGTTCTTC.

This clonotype was observed many times. The chain has TRBV14 and TRBJ2-5; D possibly corresponds to TRBD1 (5 bases). V lost 8 bases, J lost 0 bases, and 13 bases lay in between. Germline CDR1 reads SGHDN; CDR2 reads FVKESK. There are 14 residues in the CDR3. CDR3 protein: CASGAGIYQETQYF. Written as DNA, the CDR3 is TGTGCCAGCGGGGCAGGGATATACCAAGAGACCCAGTACTTC. The complete variable domain, with remaining parts taken from reference TRBV14 and TRBJ2-5, reads EAGVTQFPSHSVIEKGQTVTLRCDPISGHDNLYWYRRVMGKEIKFLLHFVKESKQDESGMPNNRFLAERTGGTYSTLKVQPAELEDSGVYFCASGAGIYQETQYFGPGTRLLVL.

This clonotype was counted many times. The V gene is TRBV30, the J gene TRBJ1-3, with D perhaps TRBD1 (5 bases). The ends were cut back, 0 bases at V and 5 bases at J, with 8 bases in the middle. This CDR3 is built from 13 residues. CDR1 and CDR2 (germline): GTSNPN, SVGIG (reference sequence). The CDR3 coding sequence is TGTGCCTGGAGTGTATCGGACAGAAACACCATATATTTT. Its translation: CAWSVSDRNTIYF.

This clonotype was observed at least ten times. This chain connects TRBV5-4 to TRBJ1-6; the D gene is possibly TRBD1 (6 bases). V dropped 4 bases and J dropped 0 bases, with 17 bases sitting between them. CDR1 SGHNT and CDR2 YYREEE come from the germline V gene (reference sequence). The CDR3 loop spans 18 amino acids. CDR3 sequence: CASSAGGAHSSYNSPLHF. Written as DNA, the CDR3 is TGTGCCAGCAGCGCGGGGGGGGCCCATAGCTCCTATAATTCACCCCTCCACTTT. Based on the CDR3 plus reference TRBV5-4 and TRBJ1-6, the full variable domain is ETGVTQSPTHLIKTRGQQVTLRCSSQSGHNTVSWYQQALGQGPQFIFQYYREEENGRGNFPPRFSGLQFPNYSSELNVNALELDDSALYLCASSAGGAHSSYNSPLHFGNGTRLTVT.

Ten or more counts support this clonotype. The chain has TRBV5-1 and TRBJ2-5, with 7 bases aligning to TRBD1. The V gene's germline CDR1 is SGHRS and CDR2 YFSETQ. After removal of 5 bases from V and 1 base from J, the junction contained 5 bases not matched to a gene. This CDR3 comprises 14 residues. CDR3 residues: CASSRQGGQETQYF. CDR3 sequence (DNA): TGCGCCAGCAGTCGACAGGGCGGCCAAGAGACCCAGTACTTC.

This clonotype has a count of ten or more. In nucleotides, the CDR3 is TGTGCCAGCAGCCTGGGACGAATTAGCACCGGGGAGCTGTTTTTT. It translates to CASSLGRISTGELFF. The rearrangement links TRBV7-9 to TRBJ2-2; D is possibly TRBD1 or TRBD2 (5 bases each). There are 15 residues in the CDR3. Germline V gene sequence: CDR1 SEHNR, CDR2 FQNEAQ (reference sequence). V was cut by 5 bases and J by 4 bases, with 14 bases left in between.

This clonotype was counted at least ten times. The V and J genes are TRBV2 and TRBJ2-3, with 8 bases matching TRBD1. CDR1 is SNHLY and CDR2 is FYNNEI in the germline V gene. The CDR3 has 16 amino acids. With V trimmed by 2 bases and J by 6 bases, 10 bases remained unmatched. The CDR3 region has the DNA TGTGCCAGCAGTGAAAGTCAGGCAGGGGGCGCGGATACGCAGTATTTT. Its protein is CASSESQAGGADTQYF.

The table lists this clonotype with many counts. The chain has TRBV13 and TRBJ2-5, with D tentatively TRBD2 (6 bases). The germline V gene encodes CDR1 PRHDT and CDR2 FYEKMQ (reference sequence). The CDR3 length is 13 residues. V lost 3 bases and J lost 4, with 9 bases in between. The DNA of the CDR3 is TGTGCCAGCAGCTTCACTAGCATAGAGACCCAGTACTTC. Encoded protein: CASSFTSIETQYF.

This clonotype was counted at least ten times. This rearrangement joins TRBV11-2 to TRBJ2-5, with D tentatively TRBD2 (6 bases). This CDR3 spans 15 amino acids. Germline V gives CDR1 SGHAT, CDR2 FQNNGV. V was trimmed by 1 base and J by 4 bases, leaving 13 bases between them. CDR3 nucleotides: TGTGCCAGCAGCTTAGTTGTGGTGGGGGGAGAGACCCAGTACTTC. This gives the protein CASSLVVVGGETQYF.

This clonotype was seen ten or more times. CDR3 region: CASSHWDRGTGTDTQYF. CDR3 coding DNA: TGTGCCAGTAGCCATTGGGACAGGGGGACCGGCACAGATACGCAGTATTTT. This chain links TRBV19 with TRBJ2-3; 11 bases fit TRBD1. The germline V gene has CDR1 LNHDA and CDR2 SQIVND (reference sequence). J was trimmed by 1 base and V by 6 bases; bases with no gene match: 9. CDR3 size: 17 residues.